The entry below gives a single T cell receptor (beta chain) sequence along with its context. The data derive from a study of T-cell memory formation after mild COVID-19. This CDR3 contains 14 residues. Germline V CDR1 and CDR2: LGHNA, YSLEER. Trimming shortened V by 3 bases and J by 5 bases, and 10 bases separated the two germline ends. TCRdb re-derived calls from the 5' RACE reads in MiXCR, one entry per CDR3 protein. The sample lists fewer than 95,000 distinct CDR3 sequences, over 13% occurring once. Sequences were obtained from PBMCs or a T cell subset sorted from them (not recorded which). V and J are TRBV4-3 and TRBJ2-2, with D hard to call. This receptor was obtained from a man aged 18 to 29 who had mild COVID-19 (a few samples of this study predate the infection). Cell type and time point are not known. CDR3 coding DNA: TGCGCCAGCAGCCACGCGTTGGGAACCGGGGAGCTGTTTTTT. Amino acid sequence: CASSHALGTGELFF.